One and the same sample provided the 32 T cell receptor beta chains below, sequenced in a study of T cell responses to AZD1222 COVID-19 vaccine. TCRdb keeps only in-frame clones here, not all; method: immunoSEQ multiplex PCR. The sample gives more than 65,000 clones, roughly 85% of which show up once; 25% is in the top ten. This specimen was peripheral blood, taken 28 days after the second AZD1222 dose. These receptors were obtained from an adult who received the AZD1222 COVID-19 vaccine.

The chain employs TRBV6-5 and TRBJ1-5; 7 bases are a match to TRBD1. V lost 4 bases, J lost 0 bases, and 6 bases stayed unmatched. The CDR3 contains 16 residues. CDR1 and CDR2 from the germline V gene are MNHEY and SVGAGI. The CDR3, as DNA: TGTGCCAGCAGTTTCGGGACAGCAAATAGCAATCAGCCCCAGCATTTT. The encoded protein is CASSFGTANSNQPQHF.

This chain uses TRBV9 with TRBJ2-2; a weak D match, TRBD1 (5 bases). This CDR3 is built from 14 residues. The germline V gene has CDR1 SGDLS and CDR2 YYNGEE. V was pared by 4 bases and J by 5 bases, with 12 bases between. CDR3 region: CASSLTDTTGELFF. Written as DNA, the CDR3 is TGTGCCAGCAGCTTAACGGACACTACCGGGGAGCTGTTTTTT. Full variable domain (remainder filled in from reference TRBV9 and TRBJ2-2): DSGVTQTPKHLITATGQRVTLRCSPRSGDLSVYWYQQSLDQGLQFLIQYYNGEERAKGNILERFSAQQFPDLHSELNLSSLELGDSALYFCASSLTDTTGELFFGEGSRLTVL.

The chain joins TRBV5-6 to TRBJ2-5, with D hard to call. The V and J ends lost 4 bases and 5 bases respectively, with 9 bases between them. Germline V CDR1 and CDR2: SGHDT, YYEEEE. CDR3 size: 12 residues. The CDR3 reads CASSDMGETQYF. The CDR3 bases are TGTGCCAGCAGCGATATGGGGGAGACCCAGTACTTC.

This clone was seen once. The chain links TRBV11-3 to TRBJ1-2; a possible D gene is TRBD1 (6 bases). The germline gives CDR1 SGHNT, CDR2 YENEEA. The CDR3 length is 13 residues. V was cut by 2 bases and J by 6 bases, with 10 bases left in between. CDR3 residues: CASSLKGHHGYTF. The CDR3 DNA is TGTGCCAGCAGCTTAAAGGGACACCATGGCTACACCTTC.

This clone was observed a handful of times. The DNA of the CDR3 is TGTGCCAGCAGTTTATACGGGGGAGTTTCCACAGATACGCAGTATTTT. Its translation: CASSLYGGVSTDTQYF. The chain employs TRBV27 and TRBJ2-3; the D gene is possibly TRBD2 (6 bases). V lost 1 base to trimming and J lost 2 bases, with 13 bases between them. The germline gives CDR1 MNHEY, CDR2 SMNVEV (reference sequence). The CDR3 is 16 amino acids.

This chain joins TRBV6-2 or TRBV6-3 and TRBJ2-7; maybe TRBD1 (6 bases). Germline CDR1 MNHEY, CDR2 SVGEGT. The length of the CDR3 is 14 residues. V gave up 4 bases and J gave up 2 bases, with 12 bases separating them. The CDR3 nucleotides are TGTGCCAGCAGTTCACAGGGTGTCCCCTACGAGCAGTACTTC. Translation gives CASSSQGVPYEQYF.

This chain joins TRBV5-5 and TRBJ2-7; D may correspond to TRBD1 or TRBD2 (5 bases each). V shed 0 bases and J shed 3 bases, with 13 bases lying between them. This CDR3 is built from 15 residues. CDR1 is SGHKS and CDR2 is YYEKEE in the germline V gene (reference sequence). The CDR3 loop is CASSLGWGTIYEQYF. The CDR3, as DNA: TGTGCCAGCAGCTTGGGTTGGGGGACCATCTACGAGCAGTACTTC.

The chain uses TRBV7-2 and TRBJ2-3; D gene unclear. V lost 6 bases and J lost 6, with 25 bases in between. The CDR3 runs to 17 residues. Germline loops: CDR1 SGHTA, CDR2 FQGNSA. Here the CDR3 reads CASRSPLGPPTADTQYF. The CDR3, as DNA: TGTGCCAGCAGGAGCCCCCTCGGCCCCCCAACCGCGGATACGCAGTATTTT.

This chain connects TRBV5-4 to TRBJ2-7, with TRBD1 identical over 7 bases. The CDR3 loop spans 17 amino acids. The ends lost 4 bases at V and 0 bases at J; junction bases unmatched: 13. CDR1 and CDR2 from the germline V gene are SGHNT and YYREEE (reference sequence). In DNA form, the CDR3 reads TGTGCCAGCAGCCCTCGTTCCGGGACAGCGAGCTCCTACGAGCAGTACTTC. It encodes CASSPRSGTASSYEQYF.

The chain recombines TRBV5-4 with TRBJ2-2, with 11 nucleotides matching TRBD2. The CDR3 extends over 18 amino acids. V was pared by 2 bases and J by 3 bases, with 9 bases of the junction left unmatched. Per germline, CDR1 SGHNT and CDR2 YYREEE (reference sequence). This CDR3 reads CASSFGGSGRADTGELFF. In nucleotides, the CDR3 is TGTGCCAGCAGCTTCGGGGGTAGCGGGAGGGCCGACACCGGGGAGCTGTTTTTT. Supplemented by reference TRBV5-4 and TRBJ2-2, the full variable domain reads ETGVTQSPTHLIKTRGQQVTLRCSSQSGHNTVSWYQQALGQGPQFIFQYYREEENGRGNFPPRFSGLQFPNYSSELNVNALELDDSALYLCASSFGGSGRADTGELFFGEGSRLTVL.

V gene TRBV6-5 combines with J gene TRBJ2-1, with 8 bases identical to TRBD1. The CDR3 sequence is 13 residues long. Germline values: CDR1 MNHEY, CDR2 SVGAGI. The junction had 11 bases not matched to a gene; V was cut back by 7 bases and J by 12 bases. In DNA form, the CDR3 reads TGTGCCAGCAAGACCGGGACAGGCACGACGCAGTTCTTC. Translated, it gives CASKTGTGTTQFF.

V is TRBV11-3 and J is TRBJ2-3; perhaps TRBD2 as D (7 bases). The V and J ends lost 5 bases and 4 bases respectively, with 22 bases between them. The germline CDR1 and CDR2 sequences are SGHNT and YENEEA. The CDR3 length is 17 residues. The CDR3 coding sequence is TGTGCCAGCAGCCCCCCGATCAGCGGAGGGGGGGCAGATACGCAGTATTTT. It translates to CASSPPISGGGADTQYF. The variable domain in full, with the rest retrieved from reference TRBV11-3 and TRBJ2-3, is EAGVVQSPRYKIIEKKQPVAFWCNPISGHNTLYWYLQNLGQGPELLIRYENEEAVDDSQLPKDRFSAERLKGVDSTLKIQPAELGDSAVYLCASSPPISGGGADTQYFGPGTRLTVL.

The gene calls are TRBV27 and TRBJ1-2, with D maybe TRBD1 (5 bases). The V gene's germline CDR1 is MNHEY and CDR2 SMNVEV (reference sequence). This CDR3 region has 13 residues. Trimming removed 6 bases from V and 3 bases from J, with 11 bases in between. The CDR3 loop reads CASRQGPYYGYTF. As DNA, the CDR3 is TGTGCCAGCAGGCAGGGCCCCTACTATGGCTACACCTTC.

The genes are TRBV11-2 and TRBJ2-7; TRBD1 agrees at 8 bases. V shed 3 bases, J shed 2 bases, and the junction held 9 bases outside the gene matches. There are 16 residues in the CDR3. Germline assignment: CDR1 SGHAT and CDR2 FQNNGV. CDR3 bases: TGTGCCAGCAGCTTTGGGACAGGTAGACCCACCTACGAGCAGTACTTC. Translated, it gives CASSFGTGRPTYEQYF.

This clone came up a few times. The chain links TRBV5-1 to TRBJ1-2, with 8 bases that match TRBD1. CDR1 and CDR2 from the germline V gene are SGHRS and YFSETQ. V lost 5 bases, J lost 5 bases, and 5 bases stayed unmatched. This CDR3 is built from 13 residues. The DNA of the CDR3 is TGCGCCAGCAGTTGGGGACAGGCTTATGGCTACACCTTC. It codes for CASSWGQAYGYTF.

The chain joins TRBV28 to TRBJ1-1; D may be TRBD1 (5 bases). Germline V lookup: CDR1 MDHEN, CDR2 SYDVKM. The CDR3 spans 11 residues. V was pared by 5 bases and J by 8 bases, with 9 bases between. CDR3 bases: TGTGCCAGCAGTCAGGGAGTGGAAGCTTTCTTT. This encodes CASSQGVEAFF.

The rearrangement joins TRBV5-5 to TRBJ1-1; perhaps TRBD1 as D (5 bases). The ends were cut back, 1 base at V and 0 bases at J, with 10 bases in the middle. Germline assignment: CDR1 SGHKS and CDR2 YYEKEE (reference sequence). The CDR3 spans 15 residues. The CDR3 nucleotides are TGTGCCAGCAGCTTGAATACAGGATTGAACACTGAAGCTTTCTTT. It is translated as CASSLNTGLNTEAFF.

The J gene is TRBJ2-2, the V gene TRBV2; possibly TRBD2 for D (6 bases). V was clipped by 6 bases and J by 0 bases, with 11 bases between them. This CDR3 contains 15 residues. Per germline, CDR1 SNHLY and CDR2 FYNNEI. CDR3 in DNA: TGTGCCAGCAGGCGGGGTGTGGCGAACACCGGGGAGCTGTTTTTT. Translating it yields CASRRGVANTGELFF.

This rearrangement joins TRBV7-9 to TRBJ2-7; 10 bases match TRBD1. This CDR3 comprises 14 residues. J gave up 5 bases and V 5 bases, and 6 bases lay outside the gene matches. Germline CDR1 and CDR2: SEHNR and FQNEAQ (reference sequence). The DNA for the CDR3 is TGTGCCAGCAGCCTGGACAGGGGGACCGACGAGCAGTACTTC. Amino acids: CASSLDRGTDEQYF. Based on the CDR3 plus reference TRBV7-9 and TRBJ2-7, the full variable domain is DTGVSQNPRHKITKRGQNVTFRCDPISEHNRLYWYRQTLGQGPEFLTYFQNEAQLEKSRLLSDRFSAERPKGSFSTLEIQRTEQGDSAMYLCASSLDRGTDEQYFGPGTRLTVT.

This chain uses TRBV18 with TRBJ2-2, with D unresolved. Germline-derived CDR1 and CDR2 are KGHSH and LQKENI. Trimming cost V 3 bases and J 7 bases, with 6 bases left between them. The CDR3 is 12 amino acids. The CDR3 coding sequence is TGTGCCAGCTCACCTGATATCGGGGAGCTGTTTTTT. This sequence encodes CASSPDIGELFF.

CDR3 region: CTSSQGASVRSYNEQFF. Written as DNA, the CDR3 is TGCACCAGCAGCCAAGGAGCTAGCGTTAGGTCCTACAATGAGCAGTTCTTC. The J gene is TRBJ2-1, the V gene TRBV1; the D call TRBD2 from the table was never checked on the DNA. TRBV1 is assigned pseudogene status. The CDR3 consists of 17 residues.

V is TRBV5-8 and J is TRBJ1-3; D is undetermined. CDR1 SGHTS and CDR2 YDEGEE come from the germline V gene. Trimming shortened V by 4 bases and J by 0 bases, and 8 bases separated the two germline ends. This CDR3 region has 14 residues. The CDR3 sequence: CASSLGISGNTIYF. The DNA of the CDR3 is TGTGCCAGCAGCCTGGGGATCTCTGGAAACACCATATATTTT. Drawing the rest from reference TRBV5-8 and TRBJ1-3, the complete variable domain is EAGVTQSPTHLIKTRGQQATLRCSPISGHTSVYWYQQALGLGLQFLLWYDEGEERNRGNFPPRFSGRQFPNYSSELNVNALELEDSALYLCASSLGISGNTIYFGEGSWLTVV.

This chain connects TRBV12-3 or TRBV12-4 to TRBJ2-7; D call uncertain. The CDR3 length is 11 residues. V was shortened by 2 bases and J by 2 bases, with 1 base between the two germline ends. The CDR3 sequence is CASSLTYEQYF. The CDR3 DNA reads TGTGCCAGCAGTTTAACCTACGAGCAGTACTTC.

V is TRBV24-1 and J is TRBJ1-1; no definite D call. Germline lookup yields CDR1 KGHDR and CDR2 SFDVKD. The V end was cut by 1 base, the J end by 6 bases, with 2 bases between. CDR3 length: 11 amino acids. The CDR3, as DNA: TGTGCCACCAGTGATTTATCTGAAGCTTTCTTT. Protein sequence: CATSDLSEAFF.

The CDR3 nucleotides read TGTGCCAGCAGAGATACAGCTTACGGTGAAGCTTTCTTT. It encodes CASRDTAYGEAFF. The J gene is TRBJ1-1, the V gene TRBV12-3 or TRBV12-4; D remains ambiguous. The length of the CDR3 is 13 residues. The V gene lost 6 bases and the J gene lost 7 bases, with 15 bases spanning the gap.

The V and J genes are TRBV29-1 and TRBJ2-3, with D unclear. This CDR3 has 12 amino acids. V shed 6 bases and J shed 6 bases, with 13 bases lying between them. The V gene's germline CDR1 is SQVTM and CDR2 ANQGSEA. CDR3 region: CSVAWVGDTQYF. In DNA form, the CDR3 reads TGCAGCGTGGCATGGGTTGGGGATACGCAGTATTTT.

The chain is built from TRBV20-1 and TRBJ1-5; D is unclear. Germline V lookup: CDR1 DFQATT, CDR2 SNEGSKA (reference sequence). The V end lost 3 bases, the J end lost 5 bases, and 11 bases lay between the germline ends. CDR3 length: 13 amino acids. In DNA, the CDR3 is TGCAGTGCTAGTGAGGGTCTGGATCAGCCCCAGCATTTT. It specifies CSASEGLDQPQHF.

This clone occurred once. The chain uses TRBV19 and TRBJ2-5, with D possibly being TRBD1 (5 bases). This CDR3 is 12 amino acids long. Trimming took off 8 bases at V and 4 bases at J, with 11 bases between the two ends. Germline CDR1 reads LNHDA; CDR2 reads SQIVND (reference sequence). The CDR3 coding sequence is TGTGCCAGTTCAGGGTTCGGAGAGACCCAGTACTTC. Translated, it gives CASSGFGETQYF.

J is TRBJ2-5 and V is TRBV6-6; D possibly corresponds to TRBD1 (6 bases). The V and J ends lost 0 bases and 3 bases respectively, with 14 bases between them. The CDR3 extends over 16 amino acids. Per germline, CDR1 MNHNY and CDR2 SVGAGI (reference sequence). The DNA of the CDR3 is TGTGCCAGCAGTTACTCTCTGACCGAGGGGGAAGAGACCCAGTACTTC. It translates to CASSYSLTEGEETQYF.

The chain joins TRBV6-5 to TRBJ1-2; maybe TRBD1 (6 bases). The CDR3 has 14 amino acids. The V gene lost 6 bases and the J gene lost 7 bases, with 18 bases spanning the gap. Germline assignment: CDR1 MNHEY and CDR2 SVGAGI. In DNA, the CDR3 is TGTGCCAGCAGACTCCATCAGGGGCGGGTTGGCTACACCTTC. It yields the protein CASRLHQGRVGYTF.

V gene TRBV6-5 combines with J gene TRBJ2-2; no clear D. The germline V gene encodes CDR1 MNHEY and CDR2 SVGAGI. This CDR3 is built from 13 residues. Trimming took 4 bases from V and 7 from J, leaving 10 bases between them. The CDR3 protein is CASSSPVDGELFF. CDR3 nucleotides: TGTGCCAGCAGTTCCCCCGTGGACGGGGAGCTGTTTTTT.

This chain joins TRBV3-1 (or the pseudogene TRBV3-2) and TRBJ1-4; D is unresolved. CDR3 length: 13 amino acids. Germline V gene lookup returns CDR1 LGHDT and CDR2 YNNKEL (reference sequence). The germline V and J ends were trimmed by 6 bases and 3 bases, with 8 bases remaining between them. The CDR3 DNA follows: TGTGCCAGCAGTCTAGGCTCTAATGAAAAACTGTTTTTT. This translates into CASSLGSNEKLFF.